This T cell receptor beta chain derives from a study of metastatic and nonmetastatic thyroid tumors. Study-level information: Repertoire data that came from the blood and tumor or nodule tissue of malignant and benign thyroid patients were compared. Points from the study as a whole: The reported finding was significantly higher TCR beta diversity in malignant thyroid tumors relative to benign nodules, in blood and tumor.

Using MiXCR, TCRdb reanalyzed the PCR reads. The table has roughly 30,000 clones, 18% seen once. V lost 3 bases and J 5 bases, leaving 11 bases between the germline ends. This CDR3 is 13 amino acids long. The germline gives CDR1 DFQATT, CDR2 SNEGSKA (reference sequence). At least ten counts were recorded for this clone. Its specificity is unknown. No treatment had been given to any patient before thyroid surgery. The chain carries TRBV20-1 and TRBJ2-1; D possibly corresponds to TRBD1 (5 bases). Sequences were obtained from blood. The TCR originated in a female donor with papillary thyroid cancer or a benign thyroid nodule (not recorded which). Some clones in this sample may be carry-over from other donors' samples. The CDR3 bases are TGCAGTGCTAGGGGCAGGGTAGACAATGAGCAGTTCTTC. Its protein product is CSARGRVDNEQFF.